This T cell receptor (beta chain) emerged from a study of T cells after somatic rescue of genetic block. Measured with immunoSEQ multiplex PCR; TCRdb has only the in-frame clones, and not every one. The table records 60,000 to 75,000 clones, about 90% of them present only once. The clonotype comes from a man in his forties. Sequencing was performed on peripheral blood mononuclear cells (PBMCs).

DNA of the CDR3: TGTGCCAGCAGTGGGGGGGCGCGAAGCACTGAAGCTTTCTTT. It yields the protein CASSGGARSTEAFF. This sequence joins TRBV6-1 and TRBJ1-1, with D possibly being TRBD1 (6 bases). The germline V gene encodes CDR1 MNHNS and CDR2 SASEGT. The V gene lost 4 bases and the J gene lost 4 bases, with 13 bases spanning the gap. This CDR3 is built from 14 residues.